Below, 25 T cell receptor beta chains from the same sample are listed, as sequenced in a study of identical twins. TCRdb fed the 5' RACE reads into MiXCR, producing one record per CDR3 protein. Of approximately 240,000 distinct CDR3 sequences in the sample, over 12% were seen once. The sequenced sample consisted of memory (CD45RO+) T cells sorted from blood. The receptors shown here come from a woman aged 18 to 35 in good health.

The sample holds a few counts of this clonotype. The genes are TRBV7-3 and TRBJ2-3; no clear D gene. The CDR3 is made up of 12 amino acids. Germline V gene data show CDR1 as SGHTA and CDR2 as FQGTGA. Trimming took off 6 bases at V and 6 bases at J, with 10 bases between the two ends. CDR3 nucleotides: TGTGCCAGCAGTTCGCCTGGGGATACGCAGTATTTT. Its protein is CASSSPGDTQYF.

This chain joins TRBV18 and TRBJ2-1, with 12 bases fitting TRBD2. V was pared by 10 bases and J by 7 bases, with 5 bases of the junction left unmatched. The CDR3 runs 13 residues. CDR1 KGHSH and CDR2 LQKENI come from the germline V gene. DNA of the CDR3: TGTGCCACAACCGGGACTAGCGGGAATGAGCAGTTCTTC. It is translated as CATTGTSGNEQFF.

This clonotype was recorded a few times. The rearrangement uses TRBV3-1 and TRBJ2-3; unclear D gene. This CDR3 is built from 17 residues. Germline CDR1 and CDR2: LGHDT and YNNKEL (reference sequence). V shed 6 bases and J shed 4 bases, with 23 bases lying between them. In DNA form, the CDR3 reads TGTGCCAGCAGTTCTAGACGGATCCCCTTTTCATCAGATACGCAGTATTTT. The encoded protein is CASSSRRIPFSSDTQYF.

This clonotype was recorded at least ten times. V and J are TRBV28 and TRBJ2-6; no clear D gene. V was cut by 6 bases and J by 0 bases, with 6 bases left in between. Germline V gene sequence: CDR1 MDHEN, CDR2 SYDVKM. CDR3 length equals 14 residues. In DNA form, the CDR3 reads TGTGCCAGCAGCCCGATCTCTGGGGCCAACGTCCTGACTTTC. Its translation is CASSPISGANVLTF.

Only a few counts were recorded for this clonotype. The CDR3 DNA is TGTGCCAGCAGCTTAGTCGCAGGTGAAGCTTTCTTT. It specifies CASSLVAGEAFF. The rearrangement joins TRBV11-2 to TRBJ1-1; D gene ambiguous. Trimming shortened V by 1 base and J by 7 bases, and 7 bases separated the two germline ends. The CDR3 extends over 12 amino acids. Germline V gene lookup returns CDR1 SGHAT and CDR2 FQNNGV.

This clonotype was picked up a small number of times. As DNA, the CDR3 is TGCAGTGCCCGGGACATACAAGAGACCCAGTACTTC. Its protein product is CSARDIQETQYF. V and J are TRBV20-1 and TRBJ2-5, with D perhaps matching TRBD1 (6 bases). The ends were cut back, 6 bases at V and 2 bases at J, with 10 bases in the middle. This CDR3 is 12 amino acids long. Germline V gene lookup returns CDR1 DFQATT and CDR2 SNEGSKA (reference sequence).

This clonotype was seen more than once but under ten times. The CDR3 sequence: CASSLQTGEVEQYF. In DNA form, the CDR3 reads TGTGCCAGCAGCTTACAAACAGGGGAGGTCGAGCAGTACTTC. This chain connects TRBV7-8 to TRBJ2-7, with D maybe TRBD1 (7 bases). The CDR3 contains 14 residues. Trimming left V 2 bases short and J 6 bases short, with 14 bases between. CDR1 SGHVS and CDR2 FQNEAQ come from the germline V gene.

The V gene is TRBV20-1, the J gene TRBJ2-7; possibly TRBD1 for D (6 bases). The V gene's germline CDR1 is DFQATT and CDR2 SNEGSKA (reference sequence). CDR3 length equals 12 residues. Trimming took off 6 bases at V and 6 bases at J, with 15 bases between the two ends. Here the CDR3 reads CSANRVESEQYF. The DNA for the CDR3 is TGCAGTGCGAACAGGGTAGAAAGCGAGCAGTACTTC.

This clonotype has a count of ten or more. V and J are TRBV20-1 and TRBJ2-1; the D gene is possibly TRBD2 (5 bases). CDR3 length equals 15 residues. CDR1 is DFQATT, CDR2 SNEGSKA, per germline (reference sequence). The V end was cut by 5 bases, the J end by 0 bases, with 14 bases between. CDR3 DNA: TGCAGTGCTCTCACCGGGAAGAGCTCCTACAATGAGCAGTTCTTC. Amino acid sequence: CSALTGKSSYNEQFF.

This clonotype was seen ten or more times. DNA of the CDR3: TGCAGCGCCGCCTCTGCCCTAGGAGGCTACACCTTC. Translation: CSAASALGGYTF. The V and J genes are TRBV29-1 and TRBJ1-2, with no clear D. Germline V gene lookup returns CDR1 SQVTM and CDR2 ANQGSEA. The CDR3 runs 12 residues. Trimming stripped 7 bases from V and 8 bases from J, with 17 bases between.

This clonotype has more than one count but fewer than ten. The chain combines TRBV2 with TRBJ2-7, with D possibly matching TRBD2 (7 bases). The CDR3 loop spans 15 amino acids. Germline V gene data show CDR1 as SNHLY and CDR2 as FYNNEI. Trimming stripped 4 bases from V and 6 bases from J, with 19 bases between. CDR3 residues: CASSANRGGASEQYF. In nucleotides, the CDR3 is TGTGCCAGCAGTGCTAACCGTGGGGGGGCAAGCGAGCAGTACTTC.

This clonotype was seen more than once but under ten times. This chain links TRBV12-3 or TRBV12-4 with TRBJ2-7, with unresolved D. Trimming removed 2 bases at V and 6 bases at J, with 11 bases between. CDR3 length: 13 amino acids. The chain's CDR3 is CASSLSRGGEQYF. CDR3 DNA sequence: TGTGCCAGCAGTTTAAGTCGTGGTGGCGAGCAGTACTTC.

This clonotype was seen a few times. The genes are TRBV20-1 and TRBJ2-1, with TRBD2 as a possible D gene (6 bases). Trimming pared 0 bases from V and 8 bases from J, leaving 20 bases between. Germline V gene sequence: CDR1 DFQATT, CDR2 SNEGSKA (reference sequence). The CDR3 runs 16 residues. The CDR3: CSARDRLAGSWDEQFF. The CDR3 DNA follows: TGCAGTGCTAGAGATCGATTGGCGGGATCCTGGGATGAGCAGTTCTTC.

This clonotype has more than one count but fewer than ten. J is TRBJ2-7 and V is TRBV12-3 or TRBV12-4, with no clear D. The V and J ends lost 6 bases and 7 bases respectively, with 13 bases between them. This CDR3 contains 12 residues. The CDR3, as DNA: TGTGCCAGCAGCCCAGGACGTTGGGAGCAGTACTTC. Its protein is CASSPGRWEQYF.

This clonotype was counted between two and nine times. The rearrangement links TRBV18 to TRBJ2-1, with D hard to call. The CDR3 spans 13 residues. Trimming stripped 2 bases from V and 7 bases from J, with 9 bases between. Germline V lookup: CDR1 KGHSH, CDR2 LQKENI. In DNA, the CDR3 is TGTGCCAGCTCACCAACCCAGGAGAATGAGCAGTTCTTC. This gives the protein CASSPTQENEQFF.

This clonotype was picked up many times. The chain is built from TRBV12-3 or TRBV12-4 and TRBJ1-1; no reliable D call. This CDR3 contains 14 residues. Trimming pared 4 bases from V and 1 base from J, leaving 10 bases between. CDR3 DNA: TGTGCCAGCAGTTCCCTCGACAAGAACACTGAAGCTTTCTTT. Protein product: CASSSLDKNTEAFF.

This clonotype was seen a few times. The rearrangement joins TRBV7-9 to TRBJ1-1; D is perhaps TRBD1 (6 bases). V lost 6 bases to trimming and J lost 11 bases, with 16 bases between them. The germline gives CDR1 SEHNR, CDR2 FQNEAQ (reference sequence). The CDR3 covers 12 residues. DNA of the CDR3: TGTGCCAGCAGTCTCGGGAACAGGGACGCTTTCTTT. It is translated as CASSLGNRDAFF.

This clonotype was recorded only once. The chain combines TRBV27 with TRBJ2-5; possibly TRBD2 for D (6 bases). Per germline, CDR1 MNHEY and CDR2 SMNVEV (reference sequence). Trimming stripped 5 bases from V and 5 bases from J, with 12 bases between. The CDR3 sequence is 13 residues long. The CDR3, as DNA: TGTGCCAGCAGTGATACGGGAGAGGAGACCCAGTACTTC. Amino acid sequence: CASSDTGEETQYF.

In its sample, this clonotype was seen a few times. J is TRBJ2-4 and V is TRBV7-2; tentative D call: TRBD1 (6 bases). Germline CDR1 is SGHTA and CDR2 is FQGNSA. The CDR3 consists of 12 residues. Trimming took off 5 bases at V and 13 bases at J, with 15 bases between the two ends. The CDR3 coding sequence is TGTGCCAGCAGCCAGGGGTCCAGGAAACAGTACTTC. This translates into CASSQGSRKQYF.

The chain has TRBV20-1 and TRBJ2-7, with D perhaps TRBD2 (6 bases). There are 11 residues in the CDR3. Germline V gives CDR1 DFQATT, CDR2 SNEGSKA (reference sequence). V lost 3 bases, J lost 7 bases, and 10 bases lay in between. The CDR3 sequence is CSARLAGEQYF. The CDR3 DNA reads TGCAGTGCTAGGCTCGCGGGGGAGCAGTACTTC.

In this sample, this clonotype turned up many times. V usage is TRBV5-1 and J usage is TRBJ2-3; weak D call: TRBD2 (6 bases). CDR3 length: 14 amino acids. Trimming cost V 8 bases and J 1 base, with 14 bases left between them. Germline V gene lookup returns CDR1 SGHRS and CDR2 YFSETQ. The chain's CDR3 is CASTTSGGTDTQYF. The CDR3 nucleotides are TGCGCCAGTACTACCTCGGGGGGCACAGATACGCAGTATTTT.

This clonotype was recorded a few times. The V call is TRBV7-9, the J call TRBJ2-7; TRBD1 might be the D (5 bases). The CDR3 has 12 residues. Germline V lookup: CDR1 SEHNR, CDR2 FQNEAQ (reference sequence). The germline V and J ends were trimmed by 5 bases and 6 bases, with 11 bases remaining between them. The CDR3 loop is CASSLEGVEQYF. Here the CDR3 DNA reads TGTGCCAGCAGCCTAGAAGGGGTCGAGCAGTACTTC.

This clonotype was picked up many times. This rearrangement joins TRBV29-1 to TRBJ2-1, with D possibly TRBD1 on 6 matching bases. Trimming stripped 2 bases from V and 9 bases from J, with 17 bases between. This CDR3 comprises 14 residues. Germline CDR1 SQVTM, CDR2 ANQGSEA. The CDR3 bases are TGCAGCGTTGAACCCGGACAGCTGGGCGGTGAGCAGTTCTTC. The encoded protein is CSVEPGQLGGEQFF.

V is TRBV5-1 and J is TRBJ1-5; possible D gene TRBD1, 6 bases. Germline loops: CDR1 SGHRS, CDR2 YFSETQ. V lost 2 bases and J lost 1, with 10 bases in between. This CDR3 spans 15 amino acids. DNA of the CDR3: TGCGCCAGCAGCTTTTTTGGGGGCAGCAATCAGCCCCAGCATTTT. This sequence encodes CASSFFGGSNQPQHF.

This clonotype was picked up a small number of times. The chain carries TRBV20-1 and TRBJ2-7; TRBD1 might be the D (5 bases). The V and J ends lost 6 bases and 3 bases respectively, with 12 bases between them. Germline V lookup: CDR1 DFQATT, CDR2 SNEGSKA (reference sequence). CDR3 length: 12 residues. The CDR3 bases are TGCAGTGCCCCGGACAACCGCTACGAGCAGTACTTC. Translating gives CSAPDNRYEQYF.